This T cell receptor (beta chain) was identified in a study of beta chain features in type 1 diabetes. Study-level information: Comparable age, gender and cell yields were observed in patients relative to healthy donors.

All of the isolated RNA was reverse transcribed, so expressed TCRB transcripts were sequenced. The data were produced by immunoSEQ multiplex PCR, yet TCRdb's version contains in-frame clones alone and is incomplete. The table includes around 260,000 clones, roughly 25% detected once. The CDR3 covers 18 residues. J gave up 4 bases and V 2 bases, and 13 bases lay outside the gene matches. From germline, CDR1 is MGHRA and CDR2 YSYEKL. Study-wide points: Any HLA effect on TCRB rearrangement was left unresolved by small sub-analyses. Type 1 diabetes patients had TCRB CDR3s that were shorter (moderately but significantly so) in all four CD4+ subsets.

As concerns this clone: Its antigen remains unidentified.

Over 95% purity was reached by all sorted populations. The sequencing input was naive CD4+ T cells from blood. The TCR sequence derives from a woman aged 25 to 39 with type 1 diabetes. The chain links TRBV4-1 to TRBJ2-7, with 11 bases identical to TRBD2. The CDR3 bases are TGCGCCAGCAGCCAACCGACTAGCGGGATACGCCGGGGTTACGAGCAGTACTTC. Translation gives CASSQPTSGIRRGYEQYF.